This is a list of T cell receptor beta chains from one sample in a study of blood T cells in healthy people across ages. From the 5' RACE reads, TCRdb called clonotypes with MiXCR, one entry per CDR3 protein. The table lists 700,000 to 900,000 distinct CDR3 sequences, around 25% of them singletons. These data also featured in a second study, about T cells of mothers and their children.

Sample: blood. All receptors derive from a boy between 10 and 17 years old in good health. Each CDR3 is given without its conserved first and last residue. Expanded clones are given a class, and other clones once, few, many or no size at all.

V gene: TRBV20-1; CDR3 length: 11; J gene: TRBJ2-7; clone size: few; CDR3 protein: SAYRGGTYEQY
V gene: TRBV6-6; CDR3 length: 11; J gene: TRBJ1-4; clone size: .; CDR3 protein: ASNPIPDEKLF
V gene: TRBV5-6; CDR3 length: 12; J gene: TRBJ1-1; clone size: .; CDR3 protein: ASSRRTGEGEAF
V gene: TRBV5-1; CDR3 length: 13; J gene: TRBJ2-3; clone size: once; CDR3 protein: ASSGKQGSTDTQY
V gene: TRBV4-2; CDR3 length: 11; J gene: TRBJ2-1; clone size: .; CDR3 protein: ASSQTLAAQQF
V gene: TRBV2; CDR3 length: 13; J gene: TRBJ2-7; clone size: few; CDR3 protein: ASSETGTASYEQY
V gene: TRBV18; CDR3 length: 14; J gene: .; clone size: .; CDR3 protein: ASSPPPWQQLYEQY
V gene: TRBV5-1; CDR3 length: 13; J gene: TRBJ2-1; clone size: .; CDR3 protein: ASSLTGGSCNEQF
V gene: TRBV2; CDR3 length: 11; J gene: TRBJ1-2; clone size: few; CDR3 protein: ASSGRTGYGYT
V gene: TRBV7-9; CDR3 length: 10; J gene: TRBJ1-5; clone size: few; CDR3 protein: ASSARNQPQH
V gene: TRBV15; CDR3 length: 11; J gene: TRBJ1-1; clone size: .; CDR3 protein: ATSSLRHTEAF
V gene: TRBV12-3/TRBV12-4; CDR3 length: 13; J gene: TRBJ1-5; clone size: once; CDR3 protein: ASSLSPGTNQPQH
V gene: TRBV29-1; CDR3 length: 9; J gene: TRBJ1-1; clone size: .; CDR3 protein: SVEKGGRAF
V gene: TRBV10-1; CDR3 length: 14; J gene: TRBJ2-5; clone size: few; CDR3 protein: ASSGPTGLAEETQY
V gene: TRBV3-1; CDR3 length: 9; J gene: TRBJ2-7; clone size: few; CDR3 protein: ASSKNYEQY
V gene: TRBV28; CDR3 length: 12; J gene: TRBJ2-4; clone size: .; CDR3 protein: ASSFGQGAYIQY
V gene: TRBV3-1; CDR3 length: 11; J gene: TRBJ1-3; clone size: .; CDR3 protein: ASSQERYTPRE
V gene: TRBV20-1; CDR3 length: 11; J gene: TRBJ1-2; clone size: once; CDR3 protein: SAESGQGYGYT
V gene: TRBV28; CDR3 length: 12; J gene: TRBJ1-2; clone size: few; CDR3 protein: ASSPGQAVKNYT
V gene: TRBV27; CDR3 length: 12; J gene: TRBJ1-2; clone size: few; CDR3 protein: ASRPLDREGGYT
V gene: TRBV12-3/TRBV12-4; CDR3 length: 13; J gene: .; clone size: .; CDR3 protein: ASSFKGASFYEQY
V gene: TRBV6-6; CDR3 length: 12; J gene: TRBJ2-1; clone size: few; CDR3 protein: ASSYGGGRFEQF
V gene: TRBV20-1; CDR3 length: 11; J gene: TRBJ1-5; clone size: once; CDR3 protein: SAAGTGNQPQH
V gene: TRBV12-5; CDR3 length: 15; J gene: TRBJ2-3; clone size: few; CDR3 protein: ASGLQPNSRFLDTQY
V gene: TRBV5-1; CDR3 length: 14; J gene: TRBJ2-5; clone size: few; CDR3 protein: ASSWGTSGPKETQY
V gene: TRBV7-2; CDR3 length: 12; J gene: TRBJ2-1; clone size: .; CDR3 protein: ASSFLTSGDEQF
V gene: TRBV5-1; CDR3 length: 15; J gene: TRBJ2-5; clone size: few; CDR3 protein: ASSTSKKRGDQETQY
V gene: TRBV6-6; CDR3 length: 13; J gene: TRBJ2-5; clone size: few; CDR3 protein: ASSYWVAGDETQY
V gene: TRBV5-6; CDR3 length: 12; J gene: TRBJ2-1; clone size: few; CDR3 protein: ASSHRTVMNEQF
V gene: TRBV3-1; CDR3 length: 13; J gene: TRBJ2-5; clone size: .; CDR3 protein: ASSLWTSGEETQY
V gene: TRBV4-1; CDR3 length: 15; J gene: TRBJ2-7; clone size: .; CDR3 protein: ASSQDPRTGRADEQY
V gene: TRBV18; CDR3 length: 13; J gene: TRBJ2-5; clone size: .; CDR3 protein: ASSPTAGPRETQY
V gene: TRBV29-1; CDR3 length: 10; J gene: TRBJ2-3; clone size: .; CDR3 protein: SANPTTDTQY
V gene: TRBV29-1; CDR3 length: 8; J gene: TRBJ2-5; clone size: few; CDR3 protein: SVQVETQY
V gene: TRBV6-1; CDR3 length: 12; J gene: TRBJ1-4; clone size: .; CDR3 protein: ASVLDRLNEKLF